This T cell receptor beta chain was documented in a study of PD-L1 blockade in urothelial cancer (dated by TCRdb to 2016 to 2017). In terms of the full investigation: All patients started therapy in about 2014 and received atezolizumab 1,200 mg intravenously every 3 weeks. An ECOG performance status of 0 or 1 was recorded for the patients, and 0 to 3 prior chemotherapy regimens had been received by the patients. Durable clinical benefit meant progression-free survival longer than 6 months, and TCR features were also tested against progression-free and overall survival. TCR sequencing covered pretreatment tumor samples and matched, serially collected peripheral blood taken before and after atezolizumab treatment. The study was an exploratory multi-omic analysis of somatic, immune and clinical correlates of response to PD-L1 blockade with atezolizumab in urothelial cancer. Whole exome sequencing and RNA sequencing of pretreatment tumors were performed alongside TCR sequencing in the same patients. About 90% of the roughly 30 patients were males with bladder-origin urothelial cancer, and about 65% of the roughly 30 reported a prior smoking history. Twenty-nine patients had pretreatment blood TCR-seq, about 24 had at least one posttreatment blood collection, and about 24 had tumor TCR-seq. Blood samples were analyzed 3 weeks after the start of treatment (second dose) and 6 weeks after the start of treatment. Under 10 patients achieved durable clinical benefit and some 20 did not. Blood samples yielded a median of about 150,000 T cells and tens of thousands of unique TCRs, with median clonality 0.080.

What the time point label conveys for this sample: pretreatment peripheral blood. The cohort included under 35 patients with locally advanced or metastatic urothelial carcinoma who were treated at Memorial Sloan Kettering on a trial protocol. Peripheral blood mononuclear cells were collected pretreatment and during treatment, at between 1 and 8 total time points per patient. The Qiagen DNeasy Blood extraction kit was used to purify genomic DNA from total PBMCs and tumor samples. PBMCs were collected pretreatment and during treatment, and were isolated and stored as previously described. Summary of the overall study and its limitations: At 3 weeks after the start of treatment, tumor-associated TCR clones in peripheral blood had expanded more in patients with durable benefit (n ≈ 20, p = 0.022). Because the sample size was small (n ≈ 31) and many exploratory analyses were performed, the results are intended to be hypothesis-generating. Improved progression-free and overall survival was found to be associated with pretreatment peripheral blood TCR clonality below the median.

This clone was detected only a few times. Its antigen remains undetermined. The record has no base qualities; no much larger clone is one base away. V is pared back by 1 base and J by 4 bases, with 11 bases lying between the germline termini. Reading from cysteine to phenylalanine, the CDR3 counts 14 amino acids. Of all the DNA, just the CDR3 is kept, 42 bases in frame from base 1. CDR1 and CDR2 are drawn from the germline V gene: SGHRS, YFSETQ. Synthetic TCR analog templates were spiked into each PCR so that absolute template abundance could be estimated from read counts. The immunoSEQ assay used bias-controlled V and J gene primers to amplify TCRbeta CDR3 regions from genomic DNA. Sequencing of rearranged TCRbeta segments was performed at approximately 20X coverage. The original methods were these. Clustering was used to correct sequencing errors, and CDR3s were annotated against IMGT to assign V, D and J genes. Only productive TCRbeta rearrangements were used in downstream analyses, excluding out-of-frame or stop-codon sequences. To compute clonality, Shannon entropy was normalized by the log of the number of unique productive sequences and then subtracted from one. Clones differing between time points or between blood and tumor were identified by Fisher's exact test with Benjamini-Hochberg correction at adjusted p below 0.01. Held by TCRdb, this immuneACCESS table contains in-frame sequences only and omits some clones. Under half of the omission traces to an unresolved V gene where checked; the cause of the rest is unknown. The V and J calls and the clone size are those of that table, but D and trimming were determined from the DNA. For this sample the table gives 130,000 or so clones, of which around 85% were detected only once. The top ten constitute roughly 3.5% of the sample.

Sequencing was performed on PBMCs, taken around atezolizumab (anti-PD-L1) treatment. The rearranged segments are TRBV5-1 and TRBJ1-1; no D gene call is confident. The clonotype originates from a man in his forties or fifties with urothelial cancer. The CDR3 corresponds to CASSLFQSSTEAFF. The DNA sequence is as follows: TGCGCCAGCAGCTTGTTCCAGTCCTCCACTGAAGCTTTCTTT.